What follows are 3 T cell receptor beta chains derived from one specimen sequenced in a study of beta chain features in type 1 diabetes. The study reverse transcribed the entire isolated RNA, so it sequenced expressed TCRB transcripts. The repertoire was sequenced with immunoSEQ multiplex PCR; TCRdb's copy has only in-frame clones and lacks some. The sample records about 260,000 clones, 68% being singletons. The sample comprised naive CD4+ T cells from blood. These TCRs come from a man aged 25-40 years in good health.

The J gene is TRBJ2-2, the V gene TRBV5-1, with D perhaps being TRBD1 or TRBD2 (6 bases each). Trimming took 4 bases from V and 8 from J, leaving 21 bases between them. Germline lookup yields CDR1 SGHRS and CDR2 YFSETQ. This CDR3 region has 16 residues. In DNA form, the CDR3 reads TGCGCCAGCAGCCCCGACAGGCCTCGTAGCGGAGGGGAGCTGTTTTTT. It translates to CASSPDRPRSGGELFF.

This sequence joins TRBV6-1 and TRBJ2-7; D is ambiguous. V lost 7 bases, J lost 1 base, and 14 bases lay in between. In germline, CDR1 is MNHNS, CDR2 SASEGT. The CDR3 has 14 amino acids. CDR3 region: CASIPVWGSYEQYF. CDR3 bases: TGTGCCAGCATCCCCGTTTGGGGATCCTACGAGCAGTACTTC.

The chain combines TRBV11-2 with TRBJ1-1; no clear D. The CDR3 is made up of 11 amino acids. Germline CDR1 SGHAT, CDR2 FQNNGV. Trimming took off 5 bases at V and 10 bases at J, with 11 bases between the two ends. The CDR3: CASSRSTGAFF. The CDR3 DNA sequence: TGTGCCAGCAGCCGATCAACGGGAGCTTTCTTT.